This is a list of T cell receptor beta chains from one sample in a study of cytomegalovirus exposure and HLA in healthy donors. Assay: immunoSEQ multiplex PCR; the TCRdb copy retains only in-frame clones and omits some. This sample's table has tens of thousands of clones. Sequenced input: PBMCs. These receptors all come from a woman in her twenties or thirties in good health and CMV-seronegative. Each CDR3 is given with its conserved first and last residue. A D gene is named only where the DNA matches it firmly.

V,J,D,CDR3,DNA
TRBV10-2,TRBJ2-5,TRBD2,CASSDLGLAGIKTQYF,TGCGCCAGCAGTGATCTAGGACTAGCGGGAATCAAGACCCAGTACTTC
TRBV11-2,TRBJ2-1,.,CASSEEQLYNEQFF,TGTGCCAGCAGTGAAGAACAGCTTTACAATGAGCAGTTCTTC
TRBV6-1,TRBJ2-2,.,CASSATTNTGELFF,TGTGCCAGCAGTGCCACTACCAACACCGGGGAGCTGTTTTTT
TRBV30,TRBJ2-1,TRBD2,CACSGGYEQFF,TGTGCCTGTTCGGGGGGGTATGAGCAGTTCTTC
TRBV18,TRBJ1-1,.,CASSPNTGMTTEAFF,TGTGCCAGCTCACCAAACACAGGGATGACCACTGAAGCTTTCTTT
TRBV5-1,TRBJ1-2,.,CASSPAGGTTLYGYTF,TGCGCCAGCAGCCCGGCGGGGGGGACCACTTTGTATGGCTACACCTTC
TRBV6-5,TRBJ1-1,.,CASSGLRVPNTEAFF,TGTGCCAGCAGTGGACTCCGGGTGCCGAACACTGAAGCTTTCTTT
TRBV29-1,TRBJ1-2,TRBD1,CSVGAGGGYGYTF,TGCAGCGTCGGGGCAGGGGGCGGTTATGGCTACACCTTC
TRBV18,TRBJ1-1,.,CASSLENTEAFF,TGTGCCAGCTCACTAGAGAACACTGAAGCTTTCTTT
TRBV4-1,TRBJ2-1,.,CASSPQISGQNNEQFF,TGCGCCAGCAGCCCCCAAATCAGCGGCCAGAACAATGAGCAGTTCTTC
TRBV18,TRBJ1-2,.,CASSPPSTGIYGYTF,TGTGCCAGCTCACCACCGTCCACAGGGATCTATGGCTACACCTTC
TRBV30,TRBJ1-6,.,CAWSVGSGSPLHF,TGTGCCTGGAGTGTAGGGAGTGGTTCACCCCTCCACTTT
TRBV5-5,TRBJ1-6,.,CASSSGDSPLHF,TGTGCCAGCAGCTCCGGGGATTCACCCCTCCACTTT
TRBV6-1,TRBJ2-6,.,CASSDLQGLSGANVLTF,TGTGCCAGCAGTGACTTACAGGGCCTCTCTGGGGCCAACGTCCTGACTTTC
TRBV11-2,TRBJ2-7,.,CASSLEGSSYEQYF,TGTGCCAGCAGCTTAGAGGGGAGCTCCTACGAGCAGTACTTC
TRBV5-1,TRBJ1-1,.,CASSLDPYRTNTEAFF,TGCGCCAGCAGCTTGGACCCCTACCGAACGAACACTGAAGCTTTCTTT
TRBV5-1,TRBJ2-1,TRBD2,CASSLGLAELYNEQFF,TGCGCCAGCAGCTTGGGCCTAGCGGAACTCTACAATGAGCAGTTCTTC
TRBV6-1,TRBJ2-7,.,CASGGESYEQYF,TGTGCCAGCGGCGGGGAATCCTACGAGCAGTACTTC
TRBV27,TRBJ2-7,TRBD1,CASSRRQGAQEQYF,TGTGCCAGCAGTAGACGACAGGGGGCGCAGGAGCAGTACTTC
TRBV6-5,TRBJ1-2,.,CASRPGSTEYGYTF,TGTGCCAGCAGACCCGGGAGCACAGAATATGGCTACACCTTC
TRBV30,TRBJ2-2,.,CAWNDGYPGELFF,TGTGCCTGGAACGACGGGTACCCCGGGGAGCTGTTTTTT
TRBV10-3,TRBJ1-1,TRBD1,CAISESGRGVRSFF,TGTGCCATCAGTGAGTCGGGCAGGGGGGTCAGGTCTTTCTTT
TRBV7-9,TRBJ2-2,TRBD2,CASTQSGGAAGELFF,TGTGCCAGCACCCAAAGCGGGGGGGCAGCCGGGGAGCTGTTTTTT
TRBV29-1,TRBJ1-4,.,CSVRVGREKLFF,TGCAGTGTCAGGGTCGGGCGTGAAAAACTGTTTTTT
TRBV5-1,TRBJ2-2,TRBD2,CASSPTSGSLSGELFF,TGCGCCAGCAGCCCTACTAGCGGGAGTTTGTCCGGGGAGCTGTTTTTT
TRBV4-2,TRBJ1-3,.,CASRPSSGNTIYF,TGTGCCAGCAGACCGAGCTCTGGAAACACCATATATTTT
TRBV2,TRBJ1-3,.,CASSEALGRARSGNTIYF,TGTGCCAGCAGTGAAGCGCTTGGCAGGGCCCGCTCTGGAAACACCATATATTTT
TRBV30,TRBJ2-1,TRBD2,CAWSVGGSRQFF,TGTGCCTGGAGTGTGGGGGGGAGTCGTCAGTTCTTC
TRBV5-1,TRBJ2-7,.,CASSSSGEFYEQYF,TGCGCCAGCAGCTCTTCGGGGGAATTCTACGAGCAGTACTTC
TRBV29-1,TRBJ2-5,TRBD2,CSVEASGIIETQYF,TGCAGCGTTGAAGCTAGCGGGATAATCGAAACCCAGTACTTC
TRBV5-1,TRBJ2-2,TRBD1,CASSLAGTDTGELFF,TGCGCCAGCAGCTTGGCCGGGACAGACACCGGGGAGCTGTTTTTT
TRBV2,TRBJ1-1,TRBD1,CASSESGTGGKAFF,TGTGCCAGCAGTGAATCTGGGACAGGGGGAAAAGCTTTCTTT
TRBV29-1,TRBJ2-1,TRBD2,CSVVWGAGGSYNEQFF,TGCAGCGTTGTTTGGGGTGCGGGGGGCTCCTACAATGAGCAGTTCTTC
TRBV27,TRBJ2-3,TRBD2,CASLSRGGGKDTQYF,TGTGCCAGCCTTTCACGGGGGGGAGGAAAAGATACGCAGTATTTT
TRBV18,TRBJ2-2,TRBD2,CASSPQREKNTGELFF,TGTGCCAGCTCACCTCAGCGGGAGAAGAACACCGGGGAGCTGTTTTTT
TRBV7-9,TRBJ1-1,TRBD1,CASIRQGDTEAFF,TGTGCCTCCATAAGGCAGGGGGACACTGAAGCTTTCTTT
TRBV2,TRBJ1-3,.,CASSGTNGNTIYF,TGTGCCAGCAGTGGGACTAATGGAAACACCATATATTTT